The 10 T cell receptor beta chains given below trace back to one sample, sequenced in a study of metastatic and nonmetastatic thyroid tumors. The entire patient cohort was treatment-naive prior to thyroid surgery. TCRdb called clones again from the PCR reads with MiXCR. The sample holds about 92,000 clones, under 15% seen once. The source material was blood. These receptors originate from a female donor with papillary thyroid cancer or a benign thyroid nodule (not recorded which). Some clones in this sample may be carry-over from other donors' samples.

Of note for this clone: A clone one base away is much larger, so this may be a read error. At the DNA level, this CDR3 is encoded by other sequences in the same sample as well. This chain uses TRBV19 with TRBJ2-2, with 8 nucleotides matching TRBD1. CDR1 and CDR2 from the germline V gene are LNHDA and SQIVND (reference sequence). The CDR3 is 14 residues long. The DNA for the CDR3 is TGTGCCAGTAACAGGGGGACGAACACCGGTGAGCTGTTTTTT. Protein product: CASNRGTNTGELFF. Full variable domain (remainder filled in from reference TRBV19 and TRBJ2-2): DGGITQSPKYLFRKEGQNVTLSCEQNLNHDAMYWYRQDPGQGLRLIYYSQIVNDFQKGDIAEGYSVSREKKESFPLTVTSAQKNPTAFYLCASNRGTNTGELFFGEGSRLTVL.

There are many counts of this clone. CDR3 bases: TGCGCCAGCAGCTGGGGACAGGGCCAAGATACGCAGTATTTT. Amino acids: CASSWGQGQDTQYF. The V call is TRBV5-1, the J call TRBJ2-3, with 9 positions matching TRBD1. The ends lost 3 bases at V and 5 bases at J; junction bases unmatched: 4. The CDR3 consists of 14 residues. Germline CDR1 and CDR2: SGHRS and YFSETQ.

The chain links TRBV19 to TRBJ2-6, with 7 bases fitting TRBD1. J lost 4 bases, V lost 2 bases, and 5 bases had no gene match. The CDR3 length is 16 residues. In germline, CDR1 is LNHDA, CDR2 SQIVND (reference sequence). The CDR3 DNA reads as TGTGCCAGTAGTATAAAGGGGGCGCAAGGGGCCAACGTCCTGACTTTC. It yields the protein CASSIKGAQGANVLTF.

This clone was observed many times. The gene calls are TRBV7-2 and TRBJ2-1, with TRBD2 matching over 13 bases. CDR1 and CDR2 (germline): SGHTA, FQGNSA. CDR3 length: 18 residues. The junction had 9 bases not matched to a gene; V was cut back by 5 bases and J by 2 bases. CDR3 sequence reads: CASSLGGLAGITYNEQFF. The CDR3 bases are TGTGCCAGCAGCCTAGGGGGACTAGCGGGGATCACCTACAATGAGCAGTTCTTC.

This clone was recorded at least ten times. V usage is TRBV19 and J usage is TRBJ1-5; the match to TRBD1 covers 8 bases. CDR3 length equals 15 residues. The germline V gene has CDR1 LNHDA and CDR2 SQIVND (reference sequence). Unmatched junction bases numbered 7, after V lost 1 base and J lost 8 bases. The CDR3 region is CASSIVGQGREPQHF. CDR3 nucleotide sequence: TGTGCCAGTAGTATAGTCGGACAGGGTCGGGAGCCCCAGCATTTT.

To note about this clone: The CDR3 carries no conserved terminal phenylalanine or tryptophan, so it likely arises from a read error. This rearrangement joins TRBV6-1 to TRBJ1-6, with 8 bases lining up with TRBD1. This CDR3 region has 15 residues. CDR1 is MNHNS, CDR2 SASEGT, per germline. The CDR3 nucleotides are TGTGTCAGCAACCAGGGATACAGGGGGGCATCACCCCTCCACTTG. Encoded protein: CVSNQGYRGASPLHL.

The V call is TRBV19, the J call TRBJ1-1; a possible D gene is TRBD1 (5 bases). This CDR3 spans 18 amino acids. Trimming left V 1 base short and J 1 base short, with 19 bases between. The germline V gene has CDR1 LNHDA and CDR2 SQIVND (reference sequence). CDR3 coding DNA: TGTGCCAGTAGTATAGGCGGGGGTGCTCTGTTGAGGAACACTGAAGCTTTCTTT. Protein product: CASSIGGGALLRNTEAFF.

This clone was detected ten times or more. A much bigger clone sits one base away, suggesting this may be a read error. The V gene is TRBV28, the J gene TRBJ2-7, with a tentative D call TRBD2 (7 bases). Trimming removed 5 bases at V and 3 bases at J, with 17 bases between. Germline values: CDR1 MDHEN, CDR2 SYDVKM. The CDR3 has 15 amino acids. The CDR3 DNA reads as TGTGCCAGCAGTAAGGGGGGGTGCGCGATCTACGAGCAGTACTTC. Amino acids: CASSKGGCAIYEQYF.

This clone was counted ten times or more. The rearrangement uses TRBV4-1 and TRBJ2-2; D possibly corresponds to TRBD1 (5 bases). The CDR3 is 16 amino acids. V gave up 1 base and J gave up 6 bases, with 15 bases separating them. Germline CDR1 is MGHRA and CDR2 is YSYEKL. The CDR3 DNA reads as TGCGCCAGCAGCCAAGTGGACATGGGGTTCGCCGGGGAGCTGTTTTTT. Translating it yields CASSQVDMGFAGELFF.

This clone has a count of ten or more. A much larger clone is a single base away; this may be a read error. This chain uses TRBV24-1 with TRBJ2-5; TRBD1 matches 10 bases. The germline CDR1 and CDR2 sequences are KGHDR and SFDVKD. The CDR3 totals 16 residues. CDR3 in DNA: TGTGCCACCAGTGGGGGGACAGGGGTCCACCAAGGGACCCAGTACTTC. Protein: CATSGGTGVHQGTQYF.